The clone carrying this T cell receptor (beta chain) counts as medium-sized. Time point here: persistent/refractory GD, antithyroid drugs over 5 years with positive TRAb. Preparation of the TCR library used RNA extracted from PBMCs. Patients were from an endocrinology department in Xi'an, China. Construction of the TCR beta libraries employed iRepertoire HTBI primers in conjunction with Arm-PCR of CDR3 regions. TCRdb reprocessed the multiplex PCR reads via MiXCR and lists one record per CDR3 protein. This table has more than 650,000 distinct CDR3 sequences, 25% to 35% appearing once. Between the trimmed V and J ends, which lost 5 bases and 4 bases, there was a span of 15 bases. The CDR3 contains 14 residues. The entry originates in a study of regulatory T cells in long-lasting Graves disease. Turning to the study itself: Persistent Graves' disease denoted over 5 years of antithyroid drugs plus positive TSH receptor antibodies.

This sample comprised peripheral blood mononuclear cells (PBMCs), obtained when the disease was refractory, from a patient treated with antithyroid drugs. This TCR came from a female donor with Graves disease. The chain has TRBV12-3 or TRBV12-4 and TRBJ2-7, with TRBD2 as a possible D gene (7 bases). CDR3 sequence (DNA): TGTGCCAGCAGTCGTAAGGGGGGGGTGTACGAGCAGTACTTC. Protein sequence: CASSRKGGVYEQYF.